This T cell receptor (beta chain) is from a study of CD8 T cells in Susac syndrome (dated by TCRdb to the late 2010s). About the study as a whole: The study used repertoire sequencing to test whether antigen drove CD8+ T cell activation and differentiation in Susac syndrome. CD8+ T cell repertoire clonality was compared between 11 to 12 healthy donors, approximately 14 Susac syndrome patients and approximately 15 multiple sclerosis patients.

RNA was extracted using the RNeasy kit, and roughly 0.45 to 1 ug of the RNA was reverse transcribed with random hexamers. TCR beta CDR3 regions were amplified with the immunoSEQ multiplex PCR assay covering 54 Vbeta and 13 Jbeta segments. Bias from PCR amplification was corrected by using a synthetic template baseline for primer optimization and for computational correction. The authors' pipeline ran thus. Reads were annotated to V, D and J genes per IMGT and analyzed with immunoSEQ Analyzer, keeping only productive sequences. To calculate clonality, Shannon entropy was normalized by log2 of the number of productive unique sequences and then subtracted from one. Public and private clones were assessed among the 100 most prevalent clones of each patient and control. A clone was defined as Susac-specific if it was absent from the healthy and MS cohorts, from over a thousand published viral clones and from other ImmuneACCESS disease sequences. TCRdb reanalyzed the raw reads on its own, using fastp at Q25 for trimming and MiXCR for clone calling, and kept in-frame beta chains. Rows merge per CDR3 protein into single entries with the most common DNA and genes. Here the V and J calls rest on TCRdb's processing, not on the authors' analysis. This sample is represented by 60,000 to 75,000 distinct CDR3 sequences; about 95% of them were singletons. Of the sample, about 0.26% falls within the top ten clones.

Peripheral blood CD8+ and CD4+ T cells from healthy donors, Susac syndrome patients and multiple sclerosis patients were profiled using high-throughput TCR beta sequencing. Healthy donors were included as age- and sex-matched controls. CD8+ TEMRA cells were enriched by FACS, while bulk CD8+ and CD4+ T cells were purified by magnetic negative isolation. Blood was drawn into EDTA tubes, processed within 24 hours, and PBMCs were isolated by density gradient centrifugation. PBMCs destined for TCR sequencing were cryopreserved in liquid nitrogen and later thawed in a 37 °C water bath. The sorted or isolated CD4+, CD8+ and CD8+ TEMRA cells had a purity of 90% or higher. The germline V gene supplies CDR1 LGHNA and CDR2 YSLEER. The CDR3 contains 15 residues, cysteine and phenylalanine counted. The kept DNA is CDR3 alone, 45 bases in frame from the first base. The junction shows trimming of 1 base on V and 4 bases on J, plus 13 bases between the germline ends.

On this clonotype: Which antigen it targets is not known. Base quality data are lacking; no much larger clone is found one base away.

On the study overall, not on this receptor specifically: The number of individuals in the TCR sequencing and HLA analysis was acknowledged as relatively small.

Specimen: CD8+ T cells from PBMCs. The rearranged chain carries TRBV4-3 and TRBJ1-1, with the D segment identity uncertain. This sequence originates from a human donor in good health. CDR3 protein: CASSQGIGMGTEAFF. The DNA reads as follows: TGCGCCAGCAGCCAAGGTATAGGTATGGGCACTGAAGCTTTCTTT.